This T cell receptor beta chain originates from a study of T cells in localized non-small cell lung cancer. Study outcomes and limitations: There were a median roughly 59 of the top 100 tumor clones appearing in adjacent lung. Uninvolved adjacent lung had the highest recorded T cell clonality, with tumor below it. Longer overall survival accompanied higher blood T cell density.

The CDR3 sequence is 15 residues long. V was clipped by 8 bases and J by 5 bases; unmatched bases: 11. Per the germline V gene, CDR1 is KGHSH and CDR2 is LQKENI. Measured with immunoSEQ multiplex PCR; TCRdb has only the in-frame clones, and not every one. The sample shows about 11,000 clones, about 84% of them seen only once. Details on this clone: Its antigen is undetermined.

Sample: peripheral blood, taken before any cancer treatment. The V and J genes are TRBV18 and TRBJ1-4, with 7 positions matching TRBD1. The TCR originated in a male donor older than 55 with stage I lung adenocarcinoma. The CDR3 spells CASTRTGTVNEKLFF. The CDR3 DNA is TGTGCCAGCACTCGGACCGGGACAGTAAATGAAAAACTGTTTTTT.